A single sample is the source of the 31 T cell receptor beta chains below, sequenced in a study of a mutant IDH1 vaccine in newly diagnosed glioma. Time point meaning: baseline, week 1 (first vaccination visit). As to treatment: pre-vaccination baseline after standard-of-care therapy. The protocol was immunoSEQ multiplex PCR, while the TCRdb copy is restricted to in-frame clones and leaves out a portion. The profile shows tens of thousands of clones, around 82% of them singletons. The source was peripheral blood mononuclear cells (PBMCs), collected from a glioma patient treated with radiotherapy, temozolomide or both. These TCRs come from a woman under 30 with glioma. Some clones in this sample may be carry-over from other donors' samples.

The genes are TRBV6-1 and TRBJ1-4, with 7 bases that match TRBD1. Looked up from germline, CDR1 is MNHNS and CDR2 is SASEGT. Losses at the gene ends were 2 bases for V and 4 bases for J; bases not matched to a gene: 7. The CDR3 runs 16 residues. The CDR3 nucleotides are TGTGCCAGCAGTGAAATAGGGGACAGCGGTAATGAAAAACTGTTTTTT. Translation: CASSEIGDSGNEKLFF.

This rearrangement joins TRBV6-5 to TRBJ2-7, with D tentatively TRBD2 (5 bases). This CDR3 is 11 amino acids long. CDR1 MNHEY and CDR2 SVGAGI come from the germline V gene. V was shortened by 5 bases and J by 7 bases, with 9 bases between the two germline ends. The CDR3 DNA is TGTGCCAGCAGTCGGGGAGAGGAGCAGTACTTC. Translated: CASSRGEEQYF.

This clone has more than one count but fewer than ten. This rearrangement joins TRBV7-8 to TRBJ1-2, with D possibly TRBD1 on 5 matching bases. Trimming stripped 5 bases from V and 0 bases from J, with 10 bases between. This CDR3 is built from 14 residues. Looked up from germline, CDR1 is SGHVS and CDR2 is FQNEAQ. CDR3 protein: CASSLGTANYGYTF. For the CDR3, the DNA is TGTGCCAGCAGCCTAGGGACGGCTAACTATGGCTACACCTTC.

The rearrangement joins TRBV6-5 to TRBJ2-1, with D maybe TRBD2 (6 bases). In germline, CDR1 is MNHEY, CDR2 SVGAGI. The CDR3 contains 14 residues. V lost 5 bases and J 2 bases, leaving 10 bases between the germline ends. CDR3 protein: CASSRREAYNEQFF. CDR3 DNA sequence: TGTGCCAGCAGTCGGAGGGAAGCCTACAATGAGCAGTTCTTC.

The chain recombines TRBV2 with TRBJ2-2, with D hard to call. From germline, CDR1 is SNHLY and CDR2 FYNNEI. The V and J ends lost 8 bases and 4 bases respectively, with 2 bases between them. The CDR3 totals 10 residues. The CDR3 protein is CASRTGELFF. The CDR3 nucleotides are TGTGCCAGCCGCACCGGGGAGCTGTTTTTT.

The J gene is TRBJ1-1, the V gene TRBV7-6; D gene unclear. The CDR3 consists of 14 residues. Germline V gene lookup returns CDR1 SGHVS and CDR2 FNYEAQ. V was shortened by 2 bases and J by 1 base, with 8 bases between the two germline ends. CDR3 nucleotides: TGTGCCAGCAGCTTACAGCCCTCGAACACTGAAGCTTTCTTT. Translation gives CASSLQPSNTEAFF.

V gene TRBV25-1 combines with J gene TRBJ2-1; TRBD2 matches 7 bases. The CDR3 is 14 amino acids. Germline CDR1 and CDR2: MGHDK and SYGVNS. The trim removed 2 bases at V and 10 bases at J, leaving 8 bases unmatched. Here the CDR3 DNA reads TGTGCCAGCAGTGAAGAGGCGGGAGTCGGAGAGCAGTTCTTC. Protein product: CASSEEAGVGEQFF.

This chain connects TRBV6-5 to TRBJ2-7; TRBD2 agrees at 9 bases. This CDR3 is built from 15 residues. Germline loops: CDR1 MNHEY, CDR2 SVGAGI. Trimming at V came to 6 bases and at J to 2 bases, leaving 8 bases not matched to a gene. The CDR3 bases are TGTGCCAGCAGGTTAGGACTAGCGACGACCTACGAGCAGTACTTC. Its translation: CASRLGLATTYEQYF.

The chain joins TRBV27 to TRBJ2-4; the D is unclear. The length of the CDR3 is 13 residues. V was clipped by 4 bases and J by 0 bases, with 4 bases between them. CDR1 and CDR2 from the germline V gene are MNHEY and SMNVEV (reference sequence). CDR3 nucleotide sequence: TGTGCCAGCAGTTCTGGAGCCAAAAACATTCAGTACTTC. This sequence encodes CASSSGAKNIQYF.

V is TRBV11-2 and J is TRBJ1-6, with TRBD1 as a possible D gene (5 bases). The CDR3 has 15 amino acids. Germline V CDR1 and CDR2: SGHAT, FQNNGV. Trimming took 4 bases from V and 10 from J, leaving 17 bases between them. CDR3 region: CASSSTLSGISPLHF. In DNA, the CDR3 is TGTGCCAGCAGCTCAACCCTTTCAGGGATATCACCCCTCCACTTT.

This sequence joins TRBV6-4 and TRBJ1-2; TRBD1 is a possible D gene (5 bases). Germline V gene data show CDR1 as MRHNA and CDR2 as SNTAGT. V dropped 5 bases and J dropped 4 bases, with 11 bases sitting between them. CDR3 length: 13 amino acids. The CDR3 coding sequence is TGTGCCAGCAGTCCCGGGGGAACCTATGGCTACACCTTC. It encodes CASSPGGTYGYTF.

The chain links TRBV7-2 to TRBJ2-7; D unresolved. Germline CDR1 and CDR2: SGHTA and FQGNSA. Trimming removed 3 bases at V and 4 bases at J, with 4 bases between. The CDR3 covers 11 residues. The CDR3 region is CASSLMYEQYF. CDR3 in DNA: TGTGCCAGCAGCTTGATGTACGAGCAGTACTTC.

This chain connects TRBV7-2 to TRBJ1-5; 7 positions agree with TRBD1. The CDR3 is made up of 16 amino acids. Germline trimming cut 0 bases from V and 6 bases from J; bases unmatched to any gene: 8. Germline loops: CDR1 SGHTA, CDR2 FQGNSA. The CDR3 DNA is TGTGCCAGCAGCTTAGCGCACAGGGGCCCCGGTCAGCCCCAGCATTTT. It yields the protein CASSLAHRGPGQPQHF.

This clone was seen a few times. Compared with germline, one end of the junction differs, possibly owing to a read error. The chain uses TRBV25-1 and TRBJ1-4; D may be TRBD1 (6 bases). The CDR3 length is 11 residues. The V gene's germline CDR1 is MGHDK and CDR2 SYGVNS. The CDR3 nucleotides are TGTGCCAGCAGTGCGACAGGCTACTTACTTTTT. Its translation: CASSATGYLLF.

Only one count was recorded for this clone. CDR3 nucleotide sequence: TGTGCCAGCGGGGGCATGAACACTGAAGCTTTCTTT. Translation: CASGGMNTEAFF. This chain joins TRBV25-1 and TRBJ1-1; D is perhaps TRBD1 (6 bases). Per the germline V gene, CDR1 is MGHDK and CDR2 is SYGVNS. Trimming shortened V by 8 bases and J by 0 bases, and 7 bases separated the two germline ends. This CDR3 region has 12 residues.

This clone was detected only a few times. The chain employs TRBV7-6 and TRBJ2-7; 9 nucleotides agree with TRBD1. Germline V lookup: CDR1 SGHVS, CDR2 FNYEAQ. The CDR3 sequence is 15 residues long. The V gene end was trimmed by 0 bases and the J gene end by 4 bases; junction bases not matched to a gene: 4. CDR3 protein: CASSLALTGGYEQYF. CDR3 coding DNA: TGTGCCAGCAGCTTAGCCTTGACAGGGGGATACGAGCAGTACTTC.

This clone was recorded only once. The gene calls are TRBV9 and TRBJ2-7, with D uncertain. The ends were cut back, 9 bases at V and 0 bases at J, with 16 bases in the middle. Per the germline V gene, CDR1 is SGDLS and CDR2 is YYNGEE. The CDR3 totals 14 residues. CDR3 region: CANPLSPSSYEQYF. DNA for the CDR3: TGTGCCAATCCCCTGTCTCCCTCCTCCTACGAGCAGTACTTC. The variable domain in full, completed from reference TRBV9 and TRBJ2-7, reads DSGVTQTPKHLITATGQRVTLRCSPRSGDLSVYWYQQSLDQGLQFLIQYYNGEERAKGNILERFSAQQFPDLHSELNLSSLELGDSALYFCANPLSPSSYEQYFGPGTRLTVT.

The CDR3 DNA follows: TGTGCCAGTAGTGCAGGGGACAGCTCCTACGAGCAGTACTTC. Residues: CASSAGDSSYEQYF. V gene TRBV19 combines with J gene TRBJ2-7, with TRBD1 matching over 7 bases. Germline values: CDR1 LNHDA, CDR2 SQIVND (reference sequence). This CDR3 has 14 residues. V gave up 5 bases and J gave up 0 bases; unmatched junction bases: 4.

The chain couples TRBV19 to TRBJ2-3; the match to TRBD1 covers 8 bases. CDR3 length: 14 residues. J lost 6 bases, V lost 2 bases, and 4 bases had no gene match. The germline V gene encodes CDR1 LNHDA and CDR2 SQIVND (reference sequence). The CDR3, as DNA: TGTGCCAGTAGTATATCGGACAGGGCTGATACGCAGTATTTT. Translated, it gives CASSISDRADTQYF. The whole variable domain, remainder taken from reference TRBV19 and TRBJ2-3, is DGGITQSPKYLFRKEGQNVTLSCEQNLNHDAMYWYRQDPGQGLRLIYYSQIVNDFQKGDIAEGYSVSREKKESFPLTVTSAQKNPTAFYLCASSISDRADTQYFGPGTRLTVL.

The rearrangement uses TRBV21-1 and TRBJ2-3; the DNA was not used to check the table's D call, TRBD1. TRBV21-1 is classified as a pseudogene. The CDR3 runs to 11 residues. The CDR3 is CASSHTDTQYF. CDR3 DNA: TGTGCCAGCAGCCACACAGATACGCAGTATTTT.

The chain combines TRBV5-1 with TRBJ2-7; D remains unclear. Trimming shortened V by 0 bases and J by 6 bases, and 4 bases separated the two germline ends. CDR1 is SGHRS, CDR2 YFSETQ, per germline. The CDR3 length is 11 residues. CDR3 DNA sequence: TGCGCCAGCAGCTTGGGACGCGAGCAGTACTTC. This encodes CASSLGREQYF.

DNA for the CDR3: TGTGCCAGCAGCTTGCGAGAGGGGGAAAAACTGTTTTTT. This codes for CASSLREGEKLFF. The rearrangement links TRBV5-4 to TRBJ1-4; D may be TRBD1 (5 bases). This CDR3 spans 13 amino acids. Trimming pared 1 base from V and 8 bases from J, leaving 9 bases between. Germline lookup yields CDR1 SGHNT and CDR2 YYREEE (reference sequence).

The chain links TRBV5-1 to TRBJ2-3; TRBD2 matches at 10 bases. The J segment lost 7 bases and the V segment lost 0 bases, leaving 8 bases of the junction unmatched. CDR3 length: 16 amino acids. CDR1 and CDR2 from the germline V gene are SGHRS and YFSETQ. The CDR3 DNA is TGCGCCAGCAGCTTGGGTCCTAGCGGGAGCGGAAATACGCAGTATTTT. Protein sequence: CASSLGPSGSGNTQYF.

This clone was seen more than once but under ten times. CDR3: CSVMGARDSYQETQYF. The CDR3 DNA reads TGCAGCGTTATGGGAGCACGGGACAGTTACCAAGAGACCCAGTACTTC. The chain is built from TRBV29-1 and TRBJ2-5, with 7 bases that match TRBD1. The CDR3 contains 16 residues. From germline, CDR1 is SQVTM and CDR2 ANQGSEA. V shed 5 bases, J shed 0 bases, and the junction held 12 bases outside the gene matches.

A single count supports this clone. This chain uses TRBV9 with TRBJ1-3, with 7 positions matching TRBD1. Germline CDR1 SGDLS, CDR2 YYNGEE. The CDR3 has 15 residues. V gave up 2 bases and J gave up 3 bases; unmatched junction bases: 5. The CDR3 DNA is TGTGCCAGCAGCGTCACAGGGGCTGGTGGAAACACCATATATTTT. Its translation is CASSVTGAGGNTIYF.

The chain is built from TRBV5-4 and TRBJ2-7; 15 bases are a match to TRBD2. The V segment lost 5 bases and the J segment 2 bases; nucleotides outside the gene matches: 5. CDR3 length: 16 residues. Germline-derived CDR1 and CDR2 are SGHNT and YYREEE (reference sequence). The CDR3 nucleotides are TGTGCCAGCAGGGGGACTAGCGGGGGGCCGCCCTACGAGCAGTACTTC. The encoded protein is CASRGTSGGPPYEQYF.

This clone was counted once. The rearrangement joins TRBV5-1 to TRBJ2-1; unclear D gene. The CDR3 runs to 16 residues. Germline V lookup: CDR1 SGHRS, CDR2 YFSETQ. The germline V and J ends were trimmed by 0 bases and 8 bases, with 18 bases remaining between them. As DNA, the CDR3 is TGCGCCAGCAGCTTGGGAGCGCGCCTAACTGGCGATGAGCAGTTCTTC. This translates into CASSLGARLTGDEQFF.

In its sample, this clone was seen a few times. The rearrangement uses TRBV4-3 and TRBJ1-4, with D perhaps matching TRBD1 (6 bases). V was clipped by 3 bases and J by 5 bases, with 13 bases between them. The CDR3 contains 15 residues. CDR1 is LGHNA, CDR2 YSLEER, per germline. The CDR3: CASSQAGTPNEKLFF. CDR3 in DNA: TGCGCCAGCAGCCAGGCTGGGACACCCAATGAAAAACTGTTTTTT.

V is TRBV9 and J is TRBJ1-3; 7 positions agree with TRBD1. Germline values: CDR1 SGDLS, CDR2 YYNGEE. Trimming removed 0 bases from V and 0 bases from J; junction bases left unmatched: 6. CDR3 length: 17 residues. The DNA for the CDR3 is TGTGCCAGCAGCGTAGGCCCGGACAGGACCTCTGGAAACACCATATATTTT. Protein: CASSVGPDRTSGNTIYF.

This clone appeared a single time. This chain joins TRBV6-1 and TRBJ1-2, with D unclear. The germline gives CDR1 MNHNS, CDR2 SASEGT. CDR3 length: 18 residues. V dropped 1 base and J dropped 7 bases, with 25 bases sitting between them. The CDR3 spells CASSEGMGSYDLKLGYTF. As DNA, the CDR3 is TGTGCCAGCAGTGAAGGGATGGGATCTTATGACTTAAAGCTTGGCTACACCTTC.

This chain connects TRBV7-8 to TRBJ1-5; the D gene is possibly TRBD1 (5 bases). Trimming shortened V by 2 bases and J by 6 bases, and 14 bases separated the two germline ends. CDR1 and CDR2 from the germline V gene are SGHVS and FQNEAQ. The CDR3 consists of 15 residues. The CDR3 DNA sequence: TGTGCCAGCAGCTTATATCAGGGTCCCAGTCAGCCCCAGCATTTT. Translating it yields CASSLYQGPSQPQHF.